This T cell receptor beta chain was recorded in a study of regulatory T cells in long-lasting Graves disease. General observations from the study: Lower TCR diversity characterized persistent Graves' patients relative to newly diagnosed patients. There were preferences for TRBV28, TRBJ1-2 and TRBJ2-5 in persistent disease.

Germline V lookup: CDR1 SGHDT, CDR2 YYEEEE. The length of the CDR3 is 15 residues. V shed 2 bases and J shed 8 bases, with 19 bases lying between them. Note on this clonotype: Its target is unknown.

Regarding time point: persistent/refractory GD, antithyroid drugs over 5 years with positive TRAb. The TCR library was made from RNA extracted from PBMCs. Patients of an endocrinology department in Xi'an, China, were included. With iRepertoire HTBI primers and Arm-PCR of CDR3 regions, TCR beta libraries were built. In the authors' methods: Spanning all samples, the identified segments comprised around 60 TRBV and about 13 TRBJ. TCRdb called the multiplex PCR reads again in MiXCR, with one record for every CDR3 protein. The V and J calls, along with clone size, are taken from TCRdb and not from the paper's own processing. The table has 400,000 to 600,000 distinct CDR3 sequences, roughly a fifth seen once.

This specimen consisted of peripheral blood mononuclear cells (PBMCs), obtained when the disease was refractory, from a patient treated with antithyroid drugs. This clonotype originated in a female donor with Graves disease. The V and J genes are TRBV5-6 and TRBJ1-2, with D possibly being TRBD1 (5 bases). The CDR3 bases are TGTGCCAGCAGCTTAACTCCGGGAGTAGACAGCGGCTACACCTTC. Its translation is CASSLTPGVDSGYTF.